This T cell receptor (beta chain) was captured in a study of blood T cells in healthy people across ages. Samples each had at least 6 micrograms of total RNA extracted. Germline V gives CDR1 SGHAT, CDR2 FQNNGV. CDR3 size: 16 residues. With a J-beta primer mix and a sample-barcoded 5' primer, a second PCR ran about 7 to 11 cycles. Each CDR3 protein is one row after TCRdb ran MiXCR on the 5' RACE reads. Among around 870,000 distinct CDR3 sequences, around 30% were seen once, and the ten largest hold around a sixth. There are a few counts of this clonotype. Its antigen is currently unknown. One end of the junction varies from germline; a read error may be responsible. Overall study findings and caveats: In these data, TCR beta diversity tracked strongly with naive T cell percentage.

The V gene is TRBV11-2, the J gene TRBJ2-1, with D possibly being TRBD1 (5 bases). Sequenced sample: blood. This receptor was obtained from an elderly woman in good health. The chain's CDR3 is CASSSGQGRSYNVQFF. The CDR3 DNA is TGTGCCAGCAGCTCCGGGCAGGGTCGCTCCTACAATGTGCAGTTCTTC. Complete variable domain (other parts from reference TRBV11-2 and TRBJ2-1): EAGVAQSPRYKIIEKRQSVAFWCNPISGHATLYWYQQILGQGPKLLIQFQNNGVVDDSQLPKDRFSAERLKGVDSTLKIQPAKLEDSAVYLCASSSGQGRSYNVQFFGPGTRLTVL.